Shown below are 29 T cell receptor beta chains from a single sample sequenced in a study of T cell repertoires and HLA-DP antigens. TCRdb's table, derived via immunoSEQ multiplex PCR, lists solely in-frame clones and lacks some. The sample holds around 90,000 clones, approximately 86% seen once. Their antigens are not known. The source material was CD4+ T cells from PBMCs. These receptors came from a man aged 50-60 years in good health and CMV-seronegative.

V is TRBV19 and J is TRBJ1-2; 7 bases align to TRBD1. CDR1 LNHDA and CDR2 SQIVND come from the germline V gene (reference sequence). The CDR3 has 16 residues. Trimming at V came to 6 bases and at J to 5 bases, leaving 15 bases not matched to a gene. The DNA for the CDR3 is TGTGCCAGTAGGACACCAGGGGGTCTTTCGGTATATGGCTACACCTTC. Translated: CASRTPGGLSVYGYTF.

The CDR3: CASSLAGGIYEQYF. CDR3 coding DNA: TGTGCCAGCAGTTTAGCGGGAGGGATCTACGAGCAGTACTTC. This chain links TRBV28 with TRBJ2-7; 9 nucleotides agree with TRBD2. Trimming at V came to 2 bases and at J to 3 bases, leaving 2 bases not matched to a gene. The CDR3 has 14 residues. The germline CDR1 and CDR2 sequences are MDHEN and SYDVKM.

This clone was counted between two and nine times. The V and J genes are TRBV7-2 and TRBJ1-4; the match to TRBD1 covers 9 bases. The CDR3 sequence is 14 residues long. Trimming cost V 6 bases and J 8 bases; bases outside gene matches: 7. Germline loops: CDR1 SGHTA, CDR2 FQGNSA. CDR3 sequence reads: CASRQGASREKLFF. Here the CDR3 DNA reads TGTGCCAGCAGACAGGGGGCGAGTAGGGAAAAACTGTTTTTT.

The chain joins TRBV5-4 to TRBJ2-5, with 8 positions matching TRBD1. Germline values: CDR1 SGHNT, CDR2 YYREEE (reference sequence). The CDR3 consists of 14 residues. V dropped 4 bases and J dropped 5; count of bases not matched to a gene: 7. This CDR3 reads CASSQTDRVETQYF. In nucleotides, the CDR3 is TGTGCCAGCAGCCAGACGGACAGGGTGGAGACCCAGTACTTC.

The rearrangement joins TRBV4-1 to TRBJ2-3; the D gene is possibly TRBD1 (5 bases). CDR1 MGHRA and CDR2 YSYEKL come from the germline V gene. The CDR3 has 17 amino acids. Trimming took off 0 bases at V and 3 bases at J, with 16 bases between the two ends. The CDR3 DNA reads TGCGCCAGCAGCCAAGATGGGGCTCATGGAAGGACAGATACGCAGTATTTT. It yields the protein CASSQDGAHGRTDTQYF.

The rearrangement joins TRBV10-2 to TRBJ1-3, with D unclear. V was pared by 4 bases and J by 0 bases, with 10 bases between. The germline V gene encodes CDR1 WSHSY and CDR2 SAAADI. This CDR3 region has 15 residues. The CDR3 nucleotides are TGCGCCAGCAGTGTAGGGATGCGCTCTGGAAACACCATATATTTT. Amino acids: CASSVGMRSGNTIYF.

The genes are TRBV7-3 and TRBJ2-1, with 7 bases matching TRBD2. The germline CDR1 and CDR2 sequences are SGHTA and FQGTGA. This CDR3 region has 14 residues. V dropped 0 bases and J dropped 8; count of bases not matched to a gene: 4. CDR3 protein: CASSLTGLLDEQFF. As DNA, the CDR3 is TGTGCCAGCAGCTTAACGGGACTACTTGATGAGCAGTTCTTC. The whole variable domain, filled in from reference TRBV7-3 and TRBJ2-1, reads GAGVSQTPSNKVTEKGKYVELRCDPISGHTALYWYRQSLGQGPEFLIYFQGTGAADDSGLPNDRFFAVRPEGSVSTLKIQRTERGDSAVYLCASSLTGLLDEQFFGPGTRLTVL.

V gene TRBV7-2 combines with J gene TRBJ2-2, with unresolved D. The germline V gene has CDR1 SGHTA and CDR2 FQGNSA. The CDR3 contains 13 residues. The germline V and J ends were trimmed by 2 bases and 9 bases, with 10 bases remaining between them. CDR3 bases: TGTGCCAGCAGCTTACATCCCGGCCGGGAGCTGTTTTTT. Protein: CASSLHPGRELFF.

The V and J genes are TRBV11-2 and TRBJ2-7; D tentatively reads TRBD1 or TRBD2 (5 bases each). CDR3 length: 14 amino acids. From germline, CDR1 is SGHAT and CDR2 FQNNGV. Trimming took 4 bases from V and 5 from J, leaving 15 bases between them. CDR3 sequence: CASSSPGRANEQYF. In nucleotides, the CDR3 is TGTGCCAGCAGCTCTCCGGGACGGGCCAACGAGCAGTACTTC.

The J gene is TRBJ1-2, the V gene TRBV5-6; 9 nucleotides agree with TRBD1. Trimming removed 4 bases from V and 4 bases from J; junction bases left unmatched: 5. The CDR3 covers 14 residues. Germline V gene sequence: CDR1 SGHDT, CDR2 YYEEEE. The CDR3 nucleotides are TGTGCCAGCAGCCGGGGACAGGGAACCTATGGCTACACCTTC. It yields the protein CASSRGQGTYGYTF.

V gene TRBV30 combines with J gene TRBJ2-3, with 7 bases fitting TRBD1. Losses at the gene ends were 1 base for V and 0 bases for J; bases not matched to a gene: 4. Germline loops: CDR1 GTSNPN, CDR2 SVGIG (reference sequence). The CDR3 runs 15 residues. In DNA form, the CDR3 reads TGTGCCTGGAGTGAGGACAGGATTAGCACAGATACGCAGTATTTT. Protein product: CAWSEDRISTDTQYF. Combining the CDR3 with reference TRBV30 and TRBJ2-3 gives the whole variable domain SQTIHQWPATLVQPVGSPLSLECTVEGTSNPNLYWYRQAAGRGLQLLFYSVGIGQISSEVPQNLSASRPQDRQFILSSKKLLLSDSGFYLCAWSEDRISTDTQYFGPGTRLTVL.

J is TRBJ2-3 and V is TRBV20-1, with no clear D. The CDR3 sequence is 11 residues long. V lost 1 base and J 13 bases, leaving 12 bases between the germline ends. The V gene's germline CDR1 is DFQATT and CDR2 SNEGSKA (reference sequence). In DNA, the CDR3 is TGCAGTGCTAGAGGTTTTGCTGAGAAGTATTTT. Amino acid sequence: CSARGFAEKYF.

In its sample, this clone ranks as medium-sized. This chain uses TRBV5-1 with TRBJ2-7; perhaps D is TRBD1 or TRBD2 (5 bases each). The ends were cut back, 3 bases at V and 2 bases at J, with 15 bases in the middle. Germline CDR1 SGHRS, CDR2 YFSETQ. The CDR3 has 15 amino acids. DNA for the CDR3: TGCGCCAGCAGCTGGGGACGGGATAGGGCCTACGAGCAGTACTTC. Amino acids: CASSWGRDRAYEQYF.

V usage is TRBV6-6 and J usage is TRBJ1-5; D ambiguous. The V gene's germline CDR1 is MNHNY and CDR2 SVGAGI (reference sequence). CDR3 length: 11 residues. CDR3 in DNA: TGTGCTACAAACCGGGATCAGCCCCAGCATTTT. It codes for CATNRDQPQHF.

The V call is TRBV6-1, the J call TRBJ1-4; D uncertain. The CDR3 is 17 amino acids. V lost 4 bases to trimming and J lost 4 bases, with 19 bases between them. Germline CDR1 reads MNHNS; CDR2 reads SASEGT. The CDR3 nucleotides read TGTGCCAGCAGTGCCGAGAGGAGGGTCGGAGGTAATGAAAAACTGTTTTTT. Its protein product is CASSAERRVGGNEKLFF.

This clone was observed a few times. The genes are TRBV4-1 and TRBJ2-4; D may be TRBD2 (5 bases). CDR1 and CDR2 from the germline V gene are MGHRA and YSYEKL. V was shortened by 1 base and J by 1 base, with 14 bases between the two germline ends. The CDR3 sequence is 17 residues long. The CDR3 region has the DNA TGCGCCAGCAGCCAAGTGGACCACTCGGGGGCCAAAAACATTCAGTACTTC. Translating it yields CASSQVDHSGAKNIQYF.

This clone was observed once. This chain connects TRBV5-6 to TRBJ1-2; the D gene is possibly TRBD1 (5 bases). V was trimmed by 0 bases and J by 3 bases, leaving 15 bases between them. In germline, CDR1 is SGHDT, CDR2 YYEEEE. The CDR3 has 16 amino acids. In DNA, the CDR3 is TGTGCCAGCAGCTTGGTTGCGGGGGTCGGGGACTATGGCTACACCTTC. Translation gives CASSLVAGVGDYGYTF.

This clone appeared a few times. The CDR3 loop reads CASSLGQNTEAFF. The CDR3, as DNA: TGTGCCAGCAGCTTAGGACAGAACACTGAAGCTTTCTTT. The chain has TRBV7-9 and TRBJ1-1; D is uncertain. CDR3 length: 13 amino acids. V was cut by 1 base and J by 1 base, with 4 bases left in between. CDR1 and CDR2 (germline): SEHNR, FQNEAQ (reference sequence).

V is TRBV7-8 and J is TRBJ1-5; no clear D. V lost 4 bases, J lost 0 bases, and 13 bases lay in between. CDR1 is SGHVS, CDR2 FQNEAQ, per germline. The CDR3 sequence is 16 residues long. CDR3 in DNA: TGTGCCAGCAGCTCCCAAGGCAGGCCTAGCAATCAGCCCCAGCATTTT. Translating gives CASSSQGRPSNQPQHF.

The V call is TRBV19, the J call TRBJ1-1, with D possibly TRBD1 on 6 matching bases. Germline V CDR1 and CDR2: LNHDA, SQIVND (reference sequence). CDR3 length: 17 amino acids. The V end was cut by 4 bases, the J end by 1 base, with 19 bases between. CDR3 in amino acids: CASSTIFSGTPNTEAFF. The CDR3 nucleotides are TGTGCCAGTAGTACTATTTTCTCCGGGACACCGAACACTGAAGCTTTCTTT.

V usage is TRBV5-1 and J usage is TRBJ2-7; D possibly uses TRBD1 or TRBD2 (5 bases each). This CDR3 is 13 amino acids long. Trimming removed 3 bases from V and 3 bases from J, with 10 bases in between. In germline, CDR1 is SGHRS, CDR2 YFSETQ. The CDR3 loop is CASSSEGYYEQYF. DNA of the CDR3: TGCGCCAGCAGCTCCGAGGGGTACTACGAGCAGTACTTC.

The chain recombines TRBV4-1 with TRBJ2-3; D tentatively reads TRBD1 or TRBD2 (5 bases each). V shed 3 bases and J shed 11 bases, with 24 bases lying between them. This CDR3 contains 16 residues. Germline assignment: CDR1 MGHRA and CDR2 YSYEKL. This CDR3 is CASSQVASGPGRGQYF. CDR3 in DNA: TGCGCCAGCAGCCAGGTAGCATCGGGACCAGGCCGAGGGCAGTATTTT.

This chain connects TRBV6-1 to TRBJ1-5; possible D gene TRBD1, 5 bases. The germline CDR1 and CDR2 sequences are MNHNS and SASEGT. This CDR3 is 16 amino acids long. The V end lost 1 base, the J end lost 2 bases, and 12 bases lay between the germline ends. The DNA of the CDR3 is TGTGCCAGCAGTGAAGTAGCGGGGCTGGGCAATCAGCCCCAGCATTTT. This encodes CASSEVAGLGNQPQHF.

The CDR3 DNA sequence: TGTGCCAGCAGCTTAGCAACGCCCTTAGGCCATGGCTACACCTTC. This sequence encodes CASSLATPLGHGYTF. The rearrangement links TRBV7-9 to TRBJ1-2; D remains unclear. This CDR3 is 15 amino acids long. CDR1 is SEHNR, CDR2 FQNEAQ, per germline (reference sequence). The V end lost 0 bases, the J end lost 6 bases, and 14 bases lay between the germline ends.

The chain recombines TRBV28 with TRBJ2-1; D remains ambiguous. CDR1 and CDR2 from the germline V gene are MDHEN and SYDVKM. This CDR3 region has 14 residues. The ends were cut back, 7 bases at V and 0 bases at J, with 10 bases in the middle. The CDR3 reads CASKTVSSYNEQFF. In DNA, the CDR3 is TGTGCCAGCAAAACGGTTAGCTCCTACAATGAGCAGTTCTTC.

This sequence joins TRBV21-1 and TRBJ1-1. TRBV21-1 is assigned pseudogene status. CDR3 size: 13 residues. CDR3 loop: CANYQVRGDQAFF. In DNA, the CDR3 is TGTGCCAACTACCAAGTAAGGGGGGATCAAGCTTTCTTT.

The chain links TRBV19 to TRBJ2-7; TRBD2 agrees at 7 bases. V shed 7 bases, J shed 6 bases, and the junction held 15 bases outside the gene matches. This CDR3 is 15 amino acids long. In germline, CDR1 is LNHDA, CDR2 SQIVND (reference sequence). The CDR3 loop reads CASTPGGAGASEQYF. In nucleotides, the CDR3 is TGTGCCAGTACCCCCGGTGGGGCGGGAGCCTCCGAGCAGTACTTC.

This clone occurred once. The chain uses TRBV30 and TRBJ1-4; D gene uncertain. V was clipped by 2 bases and J by 3 bases, with 10 bases between them. The CDR3 is 14 residues long. The germline gives CDR1 GTSNPN, CDR2 SVGIG (reference sequence). The CDR3 sequence: CAWSLGQANEKLFF. The CDR3 DNA follows: TGTGCCTGGAGTTTGGGTCAGGCTAATGAAAAACTGTTTTTT. Full variable domain (missing parts from reference TRBV30 and TRBJ1-4): SQTIHQWPATLVQPVGSPLSLECTVEGTSNPNLYWYRQAAGRGLQLLFYSVGIGQISSEVPQNLSASRPQDRQFILSSKKLLLSDSGFYLCAWSLGQANEKLFFGSGTQLSVL.

The chain uses TRBV10-3 and TRBJ2-7; 9 nucleotides agree with TRBD1. The CDR3 covers 14 residues. Germline V gives CDR1 ENHRY, CDR2 SYGVKD. J gave up 2 bases and V 10 bases, and 9 bases lay outside the gene matches. CDR3 loop: CATGTTGGTYEQYF. The CDR3 nucleotides are TGTGCCACAGGAACGACAGGGGGGACCTACGAGCAGTACTTC.